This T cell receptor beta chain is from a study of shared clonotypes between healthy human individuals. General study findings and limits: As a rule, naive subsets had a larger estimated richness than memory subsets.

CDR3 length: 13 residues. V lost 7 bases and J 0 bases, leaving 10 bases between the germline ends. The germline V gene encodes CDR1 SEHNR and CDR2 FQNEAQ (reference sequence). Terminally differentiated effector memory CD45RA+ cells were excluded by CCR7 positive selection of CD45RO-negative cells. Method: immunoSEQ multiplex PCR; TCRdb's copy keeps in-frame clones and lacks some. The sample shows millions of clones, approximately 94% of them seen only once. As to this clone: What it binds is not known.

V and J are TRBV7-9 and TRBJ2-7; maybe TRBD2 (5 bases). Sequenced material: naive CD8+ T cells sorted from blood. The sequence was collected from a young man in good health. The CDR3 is CASTAGLSYEQYF. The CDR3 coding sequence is TGTGCCAGCACCGCGGGCCTCTCCTACGAGCAGTACTTC.